This T cell receptor beta chain was found in a study of cytomegalovirus exposure and HLA in healthy donors. A multiplex PCR was run with 60 Vbeta primers and 13 Jbeta primers. Using immunoSEQ multiplex PCR, the repertoire was profiled, and TCRdb retains in-frame clones only, with some absent. The sample consists of some 110,000 clones, approximately 81% of them appearing once. General observations from the study: As was reported, the classifier diagnosed cytomegalovirus status with high specificity and sensitivity. Prior analysis indicated that the majority of TCR beta V segments exhibited productivity approximately 87% or approximately 30% of the time. In vitro assays verified that a few CMV-associated chains recognized CMV antigens specifically.

This CDR3 is built from 16 residues. Germline V gives CDR1 LGHNA, CDR2 YNFKEQ. J gave up 4 bases and V 3 bases, and 9 bases lay outside the gene matches. Remarks on this clone: What it binds is unknown.

The specimen was PBMCs. The chain couples TRBV4-2 to TRBJ1-1, with 9 bases aligning to TRBD1. This clonotype originated in a young man in good health and CMV-seropositive. This chain's CDR3 is CASSQSGGQGSTEAFF. CDR3 in DNA: TGTGCCAGCAGCCAGAGCGGGGGACAGGGCAGCACTGAAGCTTTCTTT.